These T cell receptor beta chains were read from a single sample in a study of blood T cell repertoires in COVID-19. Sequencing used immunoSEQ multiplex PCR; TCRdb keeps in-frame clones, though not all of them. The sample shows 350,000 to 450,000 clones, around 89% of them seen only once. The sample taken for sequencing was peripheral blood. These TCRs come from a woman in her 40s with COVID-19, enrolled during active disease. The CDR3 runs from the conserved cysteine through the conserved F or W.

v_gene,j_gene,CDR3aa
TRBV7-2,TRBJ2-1,CASSLGVLSYNEQFF
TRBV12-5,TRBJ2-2,CASGAGSPFTGELFF
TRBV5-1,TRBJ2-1,CASSLVPPSNAHYNEQFF
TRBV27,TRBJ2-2,CASSLRQGASAGELFF
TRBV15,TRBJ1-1,CATSRDGGPLPYKAFF
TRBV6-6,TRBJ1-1,CATGGDLNTEAFF
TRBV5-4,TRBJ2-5,CASSLGGSAGVETQYF
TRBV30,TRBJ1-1,CAWRTESEAFF
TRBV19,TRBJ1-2,CASSALTTGNYGYTF
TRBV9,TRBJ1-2,CASSVAQGSAGYTF
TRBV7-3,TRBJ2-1,CASSSLAGGLKDNEQFF
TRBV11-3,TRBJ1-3,CASSIRPIYGKRAGNTIYF
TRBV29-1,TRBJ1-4,CSGVQGGDEKLFF
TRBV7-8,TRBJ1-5,CASSLGTDYQPQHF
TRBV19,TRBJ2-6,CASSQQATSGANVLTF
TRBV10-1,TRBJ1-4,CASRIQGANEKLFF
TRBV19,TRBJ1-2,CASRQGRMGGYTF
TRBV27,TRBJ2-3,CASTPIGTLTPQYF
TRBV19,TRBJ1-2,CASSIRVGGDGYTF
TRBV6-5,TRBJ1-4,CASRGTAATNEKLFF
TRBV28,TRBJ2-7,CASSSGTPIFEQYF
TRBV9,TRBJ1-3,CASSLQPTVSGNTIYF
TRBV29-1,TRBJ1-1,CSVVAGGTEAFF
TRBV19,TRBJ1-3,CASRGRDSFPLPSYFEYTIYF
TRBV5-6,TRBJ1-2,CASSGRGMHGYTF
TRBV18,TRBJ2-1,CASSPGTSGYNEQFF
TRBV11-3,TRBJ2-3,CASSWTSGGSTDTQYF
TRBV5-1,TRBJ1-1,CASSLDRTNTEAFF
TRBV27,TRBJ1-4,CASSLSGEGATNEKLFF
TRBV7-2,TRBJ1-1,CASSARQGGVSFF
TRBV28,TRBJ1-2,CASSLGQPRGYTF
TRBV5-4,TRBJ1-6,CASSLGASPLHF
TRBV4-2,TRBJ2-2,CASSLNLMSTGELFF
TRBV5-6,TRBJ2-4,CASSQLAGDKNIQYF
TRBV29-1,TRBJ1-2,CSVPRRQDGYTF
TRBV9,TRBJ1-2,CASSVGGGALGYTF
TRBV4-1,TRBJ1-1,CASSQIQGFITEAFF
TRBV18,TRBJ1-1,CASSFGTGGTEAFF
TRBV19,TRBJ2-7,CASRRDGQLGTYEQYF
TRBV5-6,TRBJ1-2,CASSFLGGNYGYTF
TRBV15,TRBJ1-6,CATGGERISNSPLHF
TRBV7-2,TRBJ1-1,CASSLRQGGNTEAFF
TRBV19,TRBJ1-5,CASSIVDRGRYSNQPQHF
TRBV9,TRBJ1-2,CASSVDPGGTGPYGYTF
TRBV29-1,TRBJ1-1,CSVRQGAGWTEAFF
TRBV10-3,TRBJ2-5,CAISELPGGSETQYF